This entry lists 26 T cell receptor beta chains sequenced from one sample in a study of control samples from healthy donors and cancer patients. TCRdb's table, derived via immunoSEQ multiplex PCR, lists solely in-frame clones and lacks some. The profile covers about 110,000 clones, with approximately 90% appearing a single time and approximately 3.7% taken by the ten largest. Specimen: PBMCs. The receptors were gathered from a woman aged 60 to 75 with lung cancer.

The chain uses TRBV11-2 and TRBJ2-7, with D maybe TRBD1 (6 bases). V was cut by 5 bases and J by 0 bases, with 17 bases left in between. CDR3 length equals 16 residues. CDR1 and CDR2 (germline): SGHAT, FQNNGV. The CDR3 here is CASSPLVRGSSYEQYF. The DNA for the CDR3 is TGTGCCAGCAGCCCGCTCGTGAGGGGGAGCTCCTACGAGCAGTACTTC.

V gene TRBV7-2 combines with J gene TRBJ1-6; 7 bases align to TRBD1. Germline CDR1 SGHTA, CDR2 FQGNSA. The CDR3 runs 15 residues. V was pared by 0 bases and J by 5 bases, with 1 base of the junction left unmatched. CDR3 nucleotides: TGTGCCAGCAGCTTAGCAGGGGGCGATAATTCACCCCTCCACTTT. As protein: CASSLAGGDNSPLHF.

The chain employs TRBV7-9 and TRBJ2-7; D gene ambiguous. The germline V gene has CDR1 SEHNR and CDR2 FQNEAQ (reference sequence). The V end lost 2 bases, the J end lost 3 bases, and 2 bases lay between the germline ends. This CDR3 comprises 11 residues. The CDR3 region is CASSLNYEQYF. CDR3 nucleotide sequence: TGTGCCAGCAGCTTAAACTACGAGCAGTACTTC.

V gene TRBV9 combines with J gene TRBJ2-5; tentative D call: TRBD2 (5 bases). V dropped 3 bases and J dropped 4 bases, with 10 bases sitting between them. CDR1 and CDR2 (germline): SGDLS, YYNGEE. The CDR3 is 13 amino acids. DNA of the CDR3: TGTGCCAGCAGCGAAGGAGGAGGAGAGACCCAGTACTTC. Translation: CASSEGGGETQYF.

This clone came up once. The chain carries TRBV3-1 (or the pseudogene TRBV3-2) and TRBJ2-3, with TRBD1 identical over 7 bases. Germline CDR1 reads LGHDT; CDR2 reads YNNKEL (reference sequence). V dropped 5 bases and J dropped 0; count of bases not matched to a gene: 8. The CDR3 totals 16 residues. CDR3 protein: CASSKRTGPSTDTQYF. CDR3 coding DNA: TGTGCCAGCAGCAAACGGACAGGCCCTAGCACAGATACGCAGTATTTT.

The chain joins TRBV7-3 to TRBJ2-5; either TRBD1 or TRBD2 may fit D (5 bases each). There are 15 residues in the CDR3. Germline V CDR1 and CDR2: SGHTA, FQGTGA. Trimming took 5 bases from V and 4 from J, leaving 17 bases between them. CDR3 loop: CASSLSGTRSETQYF. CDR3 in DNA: TGTGCCAGCAGCCTATCCGGGACGCGATCAGAGACCCAGTACTTC.

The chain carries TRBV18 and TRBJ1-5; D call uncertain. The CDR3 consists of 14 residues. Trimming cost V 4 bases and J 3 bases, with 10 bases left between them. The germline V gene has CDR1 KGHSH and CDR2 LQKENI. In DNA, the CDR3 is TGTGCCAGCTCACTTGAGGGCTACAATCAGCCCCAGCATTTT. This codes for CASSLEGYNQPQHF.

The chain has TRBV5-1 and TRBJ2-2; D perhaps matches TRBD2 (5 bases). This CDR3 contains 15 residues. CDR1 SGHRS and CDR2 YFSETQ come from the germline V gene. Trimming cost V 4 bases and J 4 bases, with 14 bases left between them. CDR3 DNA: TGCGCCAGCAGCCGTCTATCTGGAGGCACCGGGGAGCTGTTTTTT. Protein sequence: CASSRLSGGTGELFF.

CDR3 loop: CASSLDTQETQYF. As DNA, the CDR3 is TGTGCCAGCAGCTTAGACACACAAGAGACCCAGTACTTC. V and J are TRBV5-4 and TRBJ2-5; no definite D call. Germline CDR1 reads SGHNT; CDR2 reads YYREEE (reference sequence). The CDR3 length is 13 residues. V was pared by 2 bases and J by 2 bases, with 7 bases between.

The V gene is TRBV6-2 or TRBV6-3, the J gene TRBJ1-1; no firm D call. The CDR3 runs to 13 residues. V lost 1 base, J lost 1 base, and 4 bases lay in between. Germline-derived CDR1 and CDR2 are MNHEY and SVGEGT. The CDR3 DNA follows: TGTGCCAGCAGTTACTTGGGGAACACTGAAGCTTTCTTT. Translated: CASSYLGNTEAFF.

CDR3 sequence (DNA): TGTGCCAGCAGCCGGGGACTAGCGGGCGCCGGGTCCTACGAGCAGTACTTC. This sequence encodes CASSRGLAGAGSYEQYF. This chain links TRBV6-2 or TRBV6-3 with TRBJ2-7; 12 positions match TRBD2. The CDR3 is 17 amino acids. Germline V gene sequence: CDR1 MNHEY, CDR2 SVGEGT. Trimming at V came to 6 bases and at J to 1 base, leaving 10 bases not matched to a gene.

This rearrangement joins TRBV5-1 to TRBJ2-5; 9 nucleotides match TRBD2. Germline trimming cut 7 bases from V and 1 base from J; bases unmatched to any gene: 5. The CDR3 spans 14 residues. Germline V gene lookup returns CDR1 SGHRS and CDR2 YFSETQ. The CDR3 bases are TGCGCCAGCCGATTAGCGGGAGCCCAAGAGACCCAGTACTTC. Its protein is CASRLAGAQETQYF.

This CDR3 is CASSQSGGKTEAFF. The DNA for the CDR3 is TGTGCCAGCAGCCAAAGTGGGGGTAAGACTGAAGCTTTCTTT. The chain uses TRBV3-1 (or the pseudogene TRBV3-2) and TRBJ1-1; a possible D gene is TRBD1 (5 bases). The CDR3 is 14 amino acids. From germline, CDR1 is LGHDT and CDR2 YNNKEL (reference sequence). Trimming took off 2 bases at V and 5 bases at J, with 12 bases between the two ends.

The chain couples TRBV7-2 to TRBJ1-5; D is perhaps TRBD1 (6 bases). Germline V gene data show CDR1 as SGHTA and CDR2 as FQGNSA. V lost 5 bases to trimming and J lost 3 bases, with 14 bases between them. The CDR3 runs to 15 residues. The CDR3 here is CASSPPGHPNQPQHF. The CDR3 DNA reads TGTGCCAGCAGCCCACCGGGACACCCCAATCAGCCCCAGCATTTT. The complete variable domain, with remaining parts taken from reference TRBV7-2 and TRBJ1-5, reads GAGVSQSPSNKVTEKGKDVELRCDPISGHTALYWYRQSLGQGLEFLIYFQGNSAPDKSGLPSDRFSAERTGGSVSTLTIQRTQQEDSAVYLCASSPPGHPNQPQHFGDGTRLSIL.

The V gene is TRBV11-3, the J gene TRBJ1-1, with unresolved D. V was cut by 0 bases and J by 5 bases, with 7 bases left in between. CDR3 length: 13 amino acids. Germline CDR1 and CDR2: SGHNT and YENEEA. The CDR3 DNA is TGTGCCAGCAGCTTAGAGCCAAGGACTGAAGCTTTCTTT. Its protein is CASSLEPRTEAFF.

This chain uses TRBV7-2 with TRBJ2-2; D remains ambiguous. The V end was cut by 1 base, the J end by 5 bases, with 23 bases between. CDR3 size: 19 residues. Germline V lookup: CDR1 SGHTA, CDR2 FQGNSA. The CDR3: CASSLDPPSRAGLTGELFF. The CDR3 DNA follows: TGTGCCAGCAGCTTAGATCCCCCCTCTAGGGCAGGATTGACCGGGGAGCTGTTTTTT.

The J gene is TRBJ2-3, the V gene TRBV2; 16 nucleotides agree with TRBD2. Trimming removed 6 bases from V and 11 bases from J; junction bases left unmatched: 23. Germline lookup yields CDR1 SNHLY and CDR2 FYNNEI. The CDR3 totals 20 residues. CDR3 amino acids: CASRVPGLAGGQGHRYGQYF. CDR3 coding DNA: TGTGCCAGCAGGGTACCGGGACTAGCGGGAGGGCAGGGTCACAGATACGGGCAGTATTTT.

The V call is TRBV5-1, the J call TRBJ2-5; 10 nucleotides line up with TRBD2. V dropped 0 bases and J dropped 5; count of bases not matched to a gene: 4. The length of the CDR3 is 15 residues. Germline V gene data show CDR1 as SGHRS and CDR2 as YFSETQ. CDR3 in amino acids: CASSLAVSGRETQYF. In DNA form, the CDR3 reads TGCGCCAGCAGCTTGGCCGTTAGCGGGAGGGAGACCCAGTACTTC.

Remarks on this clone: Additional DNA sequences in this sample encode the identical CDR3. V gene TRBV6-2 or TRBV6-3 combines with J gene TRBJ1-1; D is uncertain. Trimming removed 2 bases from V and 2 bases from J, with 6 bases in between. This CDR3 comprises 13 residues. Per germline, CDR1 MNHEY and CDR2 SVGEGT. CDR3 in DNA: TGTGCCAGCAGTTACGGTGGCAACACTGAAGCTTTCTTT. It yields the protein CASSYGGNTEAFF.

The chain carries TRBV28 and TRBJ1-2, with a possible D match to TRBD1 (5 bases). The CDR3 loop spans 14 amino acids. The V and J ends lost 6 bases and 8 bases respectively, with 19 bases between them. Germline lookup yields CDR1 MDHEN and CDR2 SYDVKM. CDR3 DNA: TGTGCCAGCAGCCCGACGACGAGGGGCAGAGGCTACACCTTC. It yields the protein CASSPTTRGRGYTF.

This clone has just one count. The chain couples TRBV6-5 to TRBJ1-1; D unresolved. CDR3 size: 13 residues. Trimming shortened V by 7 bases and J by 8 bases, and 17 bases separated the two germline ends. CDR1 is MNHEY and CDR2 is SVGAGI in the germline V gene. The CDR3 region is CASNSGPPTEAFF. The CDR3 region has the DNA TGTGCCAGCAACTCTGGGCCCCCAACGGAAGCTTTCTTT.

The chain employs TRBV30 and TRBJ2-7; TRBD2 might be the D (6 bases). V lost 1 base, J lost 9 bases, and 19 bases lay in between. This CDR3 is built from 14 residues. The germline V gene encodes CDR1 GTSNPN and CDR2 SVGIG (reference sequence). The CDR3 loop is CAWSGGVQWAVQYF. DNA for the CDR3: TGTGCCTGGAGTGGGGGGGTCCAATGGGCCGTGCAGTACTTC.

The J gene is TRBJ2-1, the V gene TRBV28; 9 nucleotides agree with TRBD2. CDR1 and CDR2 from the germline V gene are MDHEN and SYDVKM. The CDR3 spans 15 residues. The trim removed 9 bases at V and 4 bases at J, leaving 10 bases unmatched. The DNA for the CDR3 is TGTGCCAGTCAATTTAGCGGGAGAAAGTACAATGAGCAGTTCTTC. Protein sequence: CASQFSGRKYNEQFF.

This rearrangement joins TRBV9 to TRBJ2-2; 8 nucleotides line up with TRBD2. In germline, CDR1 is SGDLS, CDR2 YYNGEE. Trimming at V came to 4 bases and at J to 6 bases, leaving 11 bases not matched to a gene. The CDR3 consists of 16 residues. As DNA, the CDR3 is TGTGCCAGCAGCCCCCGGACTAGCTCTTTGGCCGGGGAGCTGTTTTTT. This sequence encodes CASSPRTSSLAGELFF.

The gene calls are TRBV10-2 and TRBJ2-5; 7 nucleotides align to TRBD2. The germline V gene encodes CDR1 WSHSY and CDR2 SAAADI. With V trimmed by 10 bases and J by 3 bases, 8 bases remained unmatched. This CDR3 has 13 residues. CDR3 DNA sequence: TGCGCCACCTCGACTCTAGCGGAAGAGACCCAGTACTTC. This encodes CATSTLAEETQYF.

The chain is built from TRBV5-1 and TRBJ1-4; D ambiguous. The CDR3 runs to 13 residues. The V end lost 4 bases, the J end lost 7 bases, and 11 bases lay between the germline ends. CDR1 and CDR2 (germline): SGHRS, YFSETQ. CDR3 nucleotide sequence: TGCGCCAGCAGCCCCAACCTAGGTGAAAAACTGTTTTTT. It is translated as CASSPNLGEKLFF.